Below, 24 T cell receptor beta chains from the same sample are listed, as sequenced in a study of shared clonotypes between healthy human individuals. CD8 cells classed as naive were CD45RO-negative and positively selected for CCR7, excluding terminally differentiated effector memory CD45RA+ cells. Clones were read by immunoSEQ multiplex PCR, and TCRdb kept only the in-frame ones, dropping some. The sample consists of roughly 2,000,000 clones, around 96% of them appearing once. Sequencing was carried out using naive CD8+ T cells sorted from blood. The receptors were sampled from a man between 18 and 29 years old in good health.

V gene TRBV11-2 combines with J gene TRBJ1-2; 7 nucleotides align to TRBD1. The J segment lost 2 bases and the V segment lost 5 bases, leaving 2 bases of the junction unmatched. The CDR3 has 13 residues. Germline V gene data show CDR1 as SGHAT and CDR2 as FQNNGV. This chain's CDR3 is CASSRQGNYGYTF. The CDR3 nucleotides are TGTGCCAGCAGCCGACAGGGAAACTATGGCTACACCTTC.

This clone was counted between two and nine times. This sample also contains other DNA sequences that code for the same CDR3. The chain joins TRBV27 to TRBJ1-2; no reliable D call. The V end lost 2 bases, the J end lost 0 bases, and 7 bases lay between the germline ends. CDR3 length equals 14 residues. Germline CDR1 MNHEY, CDR2 SMNVEV (reference sequence). The CDR3 DNA sequence: TGTGCCAGCAGTTTAAACGGAGCTAACTATGGCTACACCTTC. It is translated as CASSLNGANYGYTF.

The CDR3 nucleotides are TGCGCCAGCAGCCACGCATGGCAGGGTTTGGATTCACCCCTCCACTTT. Residues: CASSHAWQGLDSPLHF. V is TRBV4-3 and J is TRBJ1-6; D possibly corresponds to TRBD1 (5 bases). Germline loops: CDR1 LGHNA, CDR2 YSLEER. The CDR3 spans 16 residues. Trimming removed 3 bases at V and 8 bases at J, with 17 bases between.

This chain uses TRBV9 with TRBJ2-5; no firm D call. V gave up 4 bases and J gave up 2 bases, with 9 bases separating them. In germline, CDR1 is SGDLS, CDR2 YYNGEE. This CDR3 spans 13 amino acids. CDR3 region: CASSPLLQETQYF. CDR3 bases: TGTGCCAGCAGCCCCCTTCTTCAAGAGACCCAGTACTTC.

This rearrangement joins TRBV29-1 to TRBJ1-2, with 9 bases matching TRBD1. Germline assignment: CDR1 SQVTM and CDR2 ANQGSEA. This CDR3 spans 15 amino acids. V shed 7 bases, J shed 4 bases, and the junction held 13 bases outside the gene matches. CDR3 region: CSADLQQGAFYGYTF. For the CDR3, the DNA is TGCAGCGCCGACCTCCAACAGGGGGCGTTCTATGGCTACACCTTC.

The chain is built from TRBV28 and TRBJ2-1; 7 bases agree with TRBD2. J lost 5 bases, V lost 2 bases, and 3 bases had no gene match. CDR3 size: 14 residues. Per germline, CDR1 MDHEN and CDR2 SYDVKM. CDR3 sequence (DNA): TGTGCCAGCAGTTTACTAGCGGAGAACAATGAGCAGTTCTTC. It codes for CASSLLAENNEQFF.

The J gene is TRBJ2-5, the V gene TRBV29-1; D is uncertain. Trimming took 7 bases from V and 3 from J, leaving 12 bases between them. Per the germline V gene, CDR1 is SQVTM and CDR2 is ANQGSEA. The CDR3 extends over 12 amino acids. CDR3 in amino acids: CSASYGEETQYF. The CDR3, as DNA: TGCAGCGCCAGCTATGGGGAAGAGACCCAGTACTTC. Complete variable domain (other parts from reference TRBV29-1 and TRBJ2-5): SAVISQKPSRDICQRGTSLTIQCQVDSQVTMMFWYRQQPGQSLTLIATANQGSEATYESGFVIDKFPISRPNLTFSTLTVSNMSPEDSSIYLCSASYGEETQYFGPGTRLLVL.

The gene calls are TRBV28 and TRBJ2-5, with a tentative D call TRBD2 (5 bases). CDR3 length: 13 residues. The ends were cut back, 6 bases at V and 5 bases at J, with 13 bases in the middle. The V gene's germline CDR1 is MDHEN and CDR2 SYDVKM. The CDR3 here is CASRPYEGETQYF. The CDR3 DNA reads TGTGCCAGCAGACCCTACGAGGGTGAGACCCAGTACTTC.

J is TRBJ2-2 and V is TRBV29-1; tentative D call: TRBD1 (7 bases). From germline, CDR1 is SQVTM and CDR2 ANQGSEA. This CDR3 is 14 amino acids long. Trimming stripped 8 bases from V and 7 bases from J, with 20 bases between. CDR3 bases: TGCAGCTCAACCCAGGGGGGAGTTGGCGGGGAGCTGTTTTTT. It yields the protein CSSTQGGVGGELFF.

The chain recombines TRBV7-6 with TRBJ2-1; D is possibly TRBD2 (7 bases). V was pared by 0 bases and J by 7 bases, with 13 bases between. Germline CDR1 SGHVS, CDR2 FNYEAQ. The CDR3 loop spans 15 amino acids. The CDR3 protein is CASSLARGRGNEQFF. The CDR3 nucleotides are TGTGCCAGCAGCTTAGCGAGGGGGAGGGGTAATGAGCAGTTCTTC.

The V call is TRBV9, the J call TRBJ2-1, with D possibly being TRBD2 (6 bases). V gave up 2 bases and J gave up 6 bases, with 15 bases separating them. Germline CDR1 reads SGDLS; CDR2 reads YYNGEE. The CDR3 runs 15 residues. The CDR3 DNA reads as TGTGCCAGCAGCGTGAGCGGGTCATTACTCAATGAGCAGTTCTTC. Translation gives CASSVSGSLLNEQFF.

This chain links TRBV6-5 with TRBJ1-6; a weak D match, TRBD1 (5 bases). The germline CDR1 and CDR2 sequences are MNHEY and SVGAGI. The ends were cut back, 0 bases at V and 10 bases at J, with 16 bases in the middle. The CDR3 length is 16 residues. CDR3 DNA sequence: TGTGCCAGCAGTTACTCAGGACGGGACCCTCGATCACCCCTCCACTTT. Translating gives CASSYSGRDPRSPLHF.

The chain couples TRBV4-3 to TRBJ2-7, with D uncertain. Looked up from germline, CDR1 is LGHNA and CDR2 is YSLEER. Trimming took 3 bases from V and 0 from J, leaving 6 bases between them. The CDR3 is 13 amino acids. CDR3: CASSHAVSYEQYF. The CDR3 DNA follows: TGCGCCAGCAGCCATGCTGTCTCCTACGAGCAGTACTTC.

This chain connects TRBV7-9 to TRBJ2-7; maybe TRBD2 (5 bases). The CDR3 spans 14 residues. Germline CDR1 and CDR2: SEHNR and FQNEAQ (reference sequence). V lost 3 bases, J lost 2 bases, and 11 bases lay in between. The DNA of the CDR3 is TGTGCCAGCAGCTTTTTCTCCGGGGCCTACGAGCAGTACTTC. As protein: CASSFFSGAYEQYF.

V usage is TRBV7-5 and J usage is TRBJ2-3; TRBD2, the D gene given by the table, was not confirmed from the DNA. TRBV7-5 represents a pseudogene. The CDR3 totals 19 residues. Here the CDR3 reads CARSFHDNAGTSLSDTQYF. The CDR3 coding sequence is TGTGCCAGAAGCTTTCATGATAACGCCGGGACTAGCCTATCAGATACGCAGTATTTT.

About this clone itself: This CDR3 is also generated by other DNA sequences in the sample. The rearrangement uses TRBV5-6 and TRBJ1-1; D possibly corresponds to TRBD1 (6 bases). The germline gives CDR1 SGHDT, CDR2 YYEEEE. V dropped 4 bases and J dropped 4 bases, with 8 bases sitting between them. The CDR3 is 12 amino acids. The CDR3 DNA follows: TGTGCCAGCAGCAGGGGGGGCACTGAAGCTTTCTTT. Amino acid sequence: CASSRGGTEAFF. Combining the CDR3 with reference TRBV5-6 and TRBJ1-1 gives the whole variable domain DAGVTQSPTHLIKTRGQQVTLRCSPKSGHDTVSWYQQALGQGPQFIFQYYEEEERQRGNFPDRFSGHQFPNYSSELNVNALLLGDSALYLCASSRGGTEAFFGQGTRLTVV.

This chain joins TRBV10-3 and TRBJ2-1; maybe TRBD2 (6 bases). Germline-derived CDR1 and CDR2 are ENHRY and SYGVKD. V was shortened by 5 bases and J by 7 bases, with 18 bases between the two germline ends. This CDR3 contains 15 residues. The CDR3 DNA sequence: TGTGCCATCAGTTTGGCGGGATTGGGTTCAAATGAGCAGTTCTTC. It is translated as CAISLAGLGSNEQFF.

The chain uses TRBV28 and TRBJ2-7; D might be TRBD1 (6 bases). Trimming removed 4 bases from V and 0 bases from J, with 28 bases in between. From germline, CDR1 is MDHEN and CDR2 SYDVKM. CDR3 length equals 20 residues. This CDR3 is CASSSSRGGVRAASSYEQYF. The CDR3 nucleotides read TGTGCCAGCAGTTCCTCTCGAGGGGGAGTGCGGGCTGCTAGCTCCTACGAGCAGTACTTC.

As regards this clone: A read error may produce the germline difference seen at one junction end. The chain is built from TRBV10-1 and TRBJ2-2, with D unclear. CDR1 is WNHNN and CDR2 is SYGVQD in the germline V gene (reference sequence). The CDR3 has 13 residues. The CDR3 spells CASSEDLTGELFF. Written as DNA, the CDR3 is TGCGCCAGCAGTGAAGATCTCACCGGAGAGCTGTTTTTT.

About this clone itself: The same CDR3 is also encoded by other DNA sequences in this sample. The V and J genes are TRBV7-9 and TRBJ2-7; D gene uncertain. This CDR3 is 14 amino acids long. Germline CDR1 is SEHNR and CDR2 is FQNEAQ (reference sequence). Trimming stripped 3 bases from V and 0 bases from J, with 9 bases between. The CDR3 DNA is TGTGCCAGCAGCTTCACCGGTAGCTCCTACGAGCAGTACTTC. It is translated as CASSFTGSSYEQYF.

The V call is TRBV6-6, the J call TRBJ1-2; D is uncertain. V gave up 4 bases and J gave up 7 bases, with 16 bases separating them. CDR1 is MNHNY and CDR2 is SVGAGI in the germline V gene (reference sequence). CDR3 length equals 14 residues. CDR3 loop: CASSLPETPFGYTF. The CDR3 region has the DNA TGTGCCAGCAGTTTACCCGAGACACCCTTTGGCTACACCTTC.

V and J are TRBV10-2 and TRBJ1-1, with D unresolved. The germline V gene encodes CDR1 WSHSY and CDR2 SAAADI. This CDR3 has 13 amino acids. Trimming left V 4 bases short and J 1 base short, with 7 bases between. This CDR3 reads CASSGSANTEAFF. In nucleotides, the CDR3 is TGCGCCAGCAGTGGGTCGGCGAACACTGAAGCTTTCTTT.

This clone came up once. V gene TRBV19 combines with J gene TRBJ2-7, with D maybe TRBD2 (5 bases). Per germline, CDR1 LNHDA and CDR2 SQIVND (reference sequence). The CDR3 loop spans 14 amino acids. The V gene lost 5 bases and the J gene lost 2 bases, with 13 bases spanning the gap. The CDR3 DNA sequence: TGTGCCAGTAGTCCGGGATCTTCGGCCTACGAGCAGTACTTC. This encodes CASSPGSSAYEQYF.

The rearrangement uses TRBV5-6 and TRBJ2-7, with D possibly called TRBD1 or TRBD2 (6 bases each). V shed 5 bases and J shed 0 bases, with 18 bases lying between them. The length of the CDR3 is 16 residues. CDR1 is SGHDT and CDR2 is YYEEEE in the germline V gene. The CDR3 coding sequence is TGTGCCAGCAGGGAGGGGGTGTTCGAGAGCTCCTACGAGCAGTACTTC. Its translation: CASREGVFESSYEQYF.